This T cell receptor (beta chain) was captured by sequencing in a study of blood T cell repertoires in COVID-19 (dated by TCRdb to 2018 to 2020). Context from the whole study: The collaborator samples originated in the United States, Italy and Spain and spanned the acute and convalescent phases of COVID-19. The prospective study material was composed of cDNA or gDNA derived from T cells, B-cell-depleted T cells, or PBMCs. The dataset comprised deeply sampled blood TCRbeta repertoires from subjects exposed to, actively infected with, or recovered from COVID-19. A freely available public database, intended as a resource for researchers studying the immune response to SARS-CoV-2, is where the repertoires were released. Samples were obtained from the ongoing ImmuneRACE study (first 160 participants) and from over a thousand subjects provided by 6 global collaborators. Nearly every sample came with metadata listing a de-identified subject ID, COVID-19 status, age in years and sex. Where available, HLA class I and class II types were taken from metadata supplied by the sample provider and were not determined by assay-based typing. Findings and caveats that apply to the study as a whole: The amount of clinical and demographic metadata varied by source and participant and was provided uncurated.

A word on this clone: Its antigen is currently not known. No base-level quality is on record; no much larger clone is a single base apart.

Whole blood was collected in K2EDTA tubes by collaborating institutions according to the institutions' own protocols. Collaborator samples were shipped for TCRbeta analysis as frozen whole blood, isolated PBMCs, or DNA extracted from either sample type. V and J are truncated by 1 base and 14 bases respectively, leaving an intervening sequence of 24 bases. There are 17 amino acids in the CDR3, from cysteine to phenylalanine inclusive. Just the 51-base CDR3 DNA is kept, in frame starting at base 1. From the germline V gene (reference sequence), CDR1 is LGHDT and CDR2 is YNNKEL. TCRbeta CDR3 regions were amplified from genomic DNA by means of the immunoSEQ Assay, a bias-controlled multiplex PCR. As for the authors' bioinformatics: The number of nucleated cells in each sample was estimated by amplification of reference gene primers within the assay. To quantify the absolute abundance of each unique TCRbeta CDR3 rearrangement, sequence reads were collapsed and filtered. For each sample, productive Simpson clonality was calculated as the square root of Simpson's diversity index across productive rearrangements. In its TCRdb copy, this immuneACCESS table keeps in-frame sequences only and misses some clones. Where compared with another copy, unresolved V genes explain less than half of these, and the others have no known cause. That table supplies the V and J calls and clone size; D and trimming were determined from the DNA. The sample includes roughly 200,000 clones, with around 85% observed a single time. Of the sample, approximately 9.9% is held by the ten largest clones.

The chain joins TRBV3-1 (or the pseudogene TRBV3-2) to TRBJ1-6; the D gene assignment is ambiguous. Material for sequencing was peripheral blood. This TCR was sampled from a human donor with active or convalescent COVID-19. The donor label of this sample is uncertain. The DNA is TGTGCCAGCAGCCAAGTTCCCTCAGCGGCATTTAGGGTCACCCTCCACTTT. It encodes CASSQVPSAAFRVTLHF.